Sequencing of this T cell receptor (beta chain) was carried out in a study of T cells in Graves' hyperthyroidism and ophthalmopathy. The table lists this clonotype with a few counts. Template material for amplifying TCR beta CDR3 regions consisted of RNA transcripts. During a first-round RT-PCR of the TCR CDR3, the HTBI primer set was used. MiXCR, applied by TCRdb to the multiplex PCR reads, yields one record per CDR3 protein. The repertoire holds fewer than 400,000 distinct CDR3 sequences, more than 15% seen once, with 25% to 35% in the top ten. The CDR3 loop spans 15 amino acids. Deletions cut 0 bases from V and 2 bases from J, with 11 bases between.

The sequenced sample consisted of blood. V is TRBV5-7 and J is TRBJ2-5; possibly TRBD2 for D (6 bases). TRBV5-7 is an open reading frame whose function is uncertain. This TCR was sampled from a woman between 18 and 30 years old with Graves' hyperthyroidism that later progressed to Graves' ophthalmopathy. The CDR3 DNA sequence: TGTGCCAGCAGCTTGGTTTCTGGGGGGCAAGAGACCCAGTACTTC. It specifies CASSLVSGGQETQYF.